The 32 T cell receptor beta chains given below trace back to one sample, sequenced in a study of CD8+ T cells in alopecia areata. In each case, RNA was isolated and then reverse transcribed into cDNA as the sequencing template. Sequenced by immunoSEQ multiplex PCR; TCRdb stores in-frame clones only, minus some. Among 190,000 or so clones listed, about 60% were seen once. Treatment noted: oral pan-JAK inhibitor, 5-10 mg twice daily. The input for sequencing was CD4+ T cells sorted from blood, taken at week 4, from a patient treated with tofacitinib. The receptor source for this set is a human donor with alopecia areata.

The sample holds one count of this clone. The V and J genes are TRBV1 and TRBJ1-2; no DNA check was done on the table's D call, TRBD1. TRBV1 is shown as a pseudogene. This CDR3 contains 15 residues. CDR3 loop: CTSSQDGGQGCGYTF. In DNA, the CDR3 is TGCACCAGCAGCCAAGATGGGGGACAGGGTTGTGGCTACACCTTC.

The chain employs TRBV27 and TRBJ1-6, with 7 bases that match TRBD1. Trimming cost V 6 bases and J 6 bases; bases outside gene matches: 11. The CDR3 runs 16 residues. Germline assignment: CDR1 MNHEY and CDR2 SMNVEV (reference sequence). The CDR3 DNA sequence: TGTGCCAGCAGCCTGGACCGGGACAGTATTAATTCACCCCTCCACTTT. Its translation: CASSLDRDSINSPLHF.

V and J are TRBV27 and TRBJ2-7; 11 bases are shared with TRBD1. CDR3 length: 15 amino acids. Germline assignment: CDR1 MNHEY and CDR2 SMNVEV (reference sequence). J lost 0 bases, V lost 6 bases, and 4 bases had no gene match. The CDR3 region is CASRDGQGASYEQYF. CDR3 DNA: TGTGCCAGCAGGGACGGACAGGGGGCCTCCTACGAGCAGTACTTC.

This chain links TRBV5-1 with TRBJ2-1; no firm D call. The CDR3 has 15 amino acids. CDR1 SGHRS and CDR2 YFSETQ come from the germline V gene. V shed 0 bases and J shed 3 bases, with 10 bases lying between them. CDR3 DNA sequence: TGCGCCAGCAGCTTGGGTTCATCCGACTACAATGAGCAGTTCTTC. Protein sequence: CASSLGSSDYNEQFF.

This clone was seen more than once but under ten times. The V call is TRBV29-1, the J call TRBJ2-1; D may be TRBD1 or TRBD2 (5 bases each). The CDR3 consists of 14 residues. Germline values: CDR1 SQVTM, CDR2 ANQGSEA. Between the trimmed V and J ends, which lost 4 bases and 7 bases, there was a span of 17 bases. The CDR3 sequence: CSVGGTGPTNEQFF. The DNA for the CDR3 is TGCAGCGTTGGGGGGACGGGCCCTACGAATGAGCAGTTCTTC.

This chain links TRBV30 with TRBJ2-7; D call uncertain. There are 12 residues in the CDR3. Germline CDR1 is GTSNPN and CDR2 is SVGIG (reference sequence). The germline V and J ends were trimmed by 2 bases and 2 bases, with 7 bases remaining between them. For the CDR3, the DNA is TGTGCCTGGAGTAAGGCCACCTACGAGCAGTACTTC. Its protein is CAWSKATYEQYF.

The V call is TRBV6-8, the J call TRBJ1-5; no clear D gene. Germline V lookup: CDR1 MNHGY, CDR2 SAAAGT. The CDR3 runs to 12 residues. CDR3 bases: TGTACCTGGACGATCTTAAATCAGCCCCAGCATTTT. Its protein is CTWTILNQPQHF.

The rearrangement links TRBV7-9 to TRBJ2-3; D is perhaps TRBD1 or TRBD2 (5 bases each). Germline V gene data show CDR1 as SEHNR and CDR2 as FQNEAQ (reference sequence). V was trimmed by 8 bases and J by 3 bases, leaving 18 bases between them. The CDR3 is 15 residues long. CDR3 residues: CASGRGRTTTDTQYF. The CDR3 nucleotides are TGTGCCAGCGGCCGGGGACGAACGACGACAGATACGCAGTATTTT.

This clone has just a few counts. The chain recombines TRBV27 with TRBJ1-3; maybe TRBD1 (6 bases). V lost 6 bases to trimming and J lost 2 bases, with 23 bases between them. CDR3 length equals 18 residues. From germline, CDR1 is MNHEY and CDR2 SMNVEV (reference sequence). The CDR3 loop is CASSHPLRTGPTGNTIYF. As DNA, the CDR3 is TGTGCCAGCAGCCACCCATTACGAACAGGGCCGACTGGAAACACCATATATTTT.

The chain joins TRBV30 to TRBJ1-6; TRBD1 matches 7 bases. V shed 1 base, J shed 9 bases, and the junction held 6 bases outside the gene matches. This CDR3 has 14 amino acids. CDR1 is GTSNPN and CDR2 is SVGIG in the germline V gene (reference sequence). This chain's CDR3 is CAWSGGQPFSPLHF. The CDR3, as DNA: TGTGCCTGGAGTGGGGGACAGCCCTTTTCACCCCTCCACTTT.

The chain uses TRBV30 and TRBJ1-4; perhaps TRBD1 as D (5 bases). V gave up 4 bases and J gave up 0 bases, with 9 bases separating them. Germline CDR1 and CDR2: GTSNPN and SVGIG (reference sequence). CDR3 length equals 14 residues. CDR3: CAWNRDSTNEKLFF. CDR3 bases: TGTGCCTGGAATCGGGACTCAACTAATGAAAAACTGTTTTTT.

This clone turned up a few times. The chain combines TRBV29-1 with TRBJ2-7; D is undetermined. The CDR3 is 11 residues long. CDR1 SQVTM and CDR2 ANQGSEA come from the germline V gene. V was trimmed by 5 bases and J by 2 bases, leaving 7 bases between them. The DNA of the CDR3 is TGCAGCGTTATAAAGACCTACGAGCAGTACTTC. This gives the protein CSVIKTYEQYF.

A word on this clone: The sample carries other DNA sequences with the same CDR3. The chain couples TRBV20-1 to TRBJ2-5; D is uncertain. Germline lookup yields CDR1 DFQATT and CDR2 SNEGSKA (reference sequence). The CDR3 is made up of 11 amino acids. V was pared by 5 bases and J by 3 bases, with 7 bases between. The CDR3 DNA is TGCAGTGCTTCGCCAAAAGAGACCCAGTACTTC. Translating it yields CSASPKETQYF.

The chain combines TRBV2 with TRBJ2-1, with TRBD1 matching 7 bases. CDR1 and CDR2 (germline): SNHLY, FYNNEI. The CDR3 loop spans 13 amino acids. Germline trimming cut 9 bases from V and 0 bases from J; bases unmatched to any gene: 2. Here the CDR3 DNA reads TGTGCCAGGAGGGGGCCCTCCTACAATGAGCAGTTCTTC. Translating gives CARRGPSYNEQFF. Based on the CDR3 plus reference TRBV2 and TRBJ2-1, the full variable domain is EPEVTQTPSHQVTQMGQEVILRCVPISNHLYFYWYRQILGQKVEFLVSFYNNEISEKSEIFDDQFSVERPDGSNFTLKIRSTKLEDSAMYFCARRGPSYNEQFFGPGTRLTVL.

J is TRBJ2-7 and V is TRBV28, with D maybe TRBD1 (6 bases). The germline gives CDR1 MDHEN, CDR2 SYDVKM. Deletions cut 8 bases from V and 1 base from J, with 9 bases between. CDR3 length: 12 residues. CDR3 region: CASCTGSYEQYF. As DNA, the CDR3 is TGTGCCAGCTGTACAGGGTCCTACGAGCAGTACTTC.

This chain connects TRBV5-1 to TRBJ2-2, with a tentative D call TRBD1 (5 bases). With 0 bases removed from V and 5 bases from J, the gap between germline ends came to 11 bases. The CDR3 totals 15 residues. Germline V gives CDR1 SGHRS, CDR2 YFSETQ. The CDR3 region has the DNA TGCGCCAGCAGCTTGGAAGGGGCGTCGACCGGGGAGCTGTTTTTT. It codes for CASSLEGASTGELFF. The variable domain in full, with the rest retrieved from reference TRBV5-1 and TRBJ2-2, is KAGVTQTPRYLIKTRGQQVTLSCSPISGHRSVSWYQQTPGQGLQFLFEYFSETQRNKGNFPGRFSGRQFSNSRSEMNVSTLELGDSALYLCASSLEGASTGELFFGEGSRLTVL.

The rearrangement joins TRBV29-1 to TRBJ2-2; D remains ambiguous. CDR1 is SQVTM and CDR2 is ANQGSEA in the germline V gene. Trimming shortened V by 4 bases and J by 7 bases, and 10 bases separated the two germline ends. This CDR3 comprises 12 residues. CDR3 sequence: CSVAPEHGELFF. The CDR3 DNA sequence: TGCAGCGTTGCTCCGGAACACGGGGAGCTGTTTTTT.

This clone was seen a single time. The chain combines TRBV6-1 with TRBJ2-5; either TRBD1 or TRBD2 may fit D (5 bases each). The length of the CDR3 is 13 residues. CDR1 and CDR2 (germline): MNHNS, SASEGT. V lost 6 bases and J lost 8, with 16 bases in between. The CDR3, as DNA: TGTGCCAGCAGCCCGGACTTAGGGGCTACCCAGTACTTC. It yields the protein CASSPDLGATQYF.

This clone was detected once. This rearrangement joins TRBV29-1 to TRBJ2-5, with a possible D match to TRBD2 (6 bases). Germline V gene lookup returns CDR1 SQVTM and CDR2 ANQGSEA. The CDR3 spans 14 residues. V lost 4 bases and J lost 3, with 15 bases in between. The DNA for the CDR3 is TGCAGCGTTGGAAGGGGCGGAGGGGAAGAGACCCAGTACTTC. Translated, it gives CSVGRGGGEETQYF.

The rearrangement links TRBV7-3 to TRBJ2-2; 9 bases match TRBD1. The germline gives CDR1 SGHTA, CDR2 FQGTGA. The CDR3 spans 16 residues. J was trimmed by 4 bases and V by 3 bases; bases with no gene match: 6. The CDR3 sequence is CASSFNPGQGTGELFF. The DNA for the CDR3 is TGTGCCAGCAGCTTTAATCCGGGACAGGGCACCGGGGAGCTGTTTTTT.

The chain carries TRBV2 and TRBJ2-7; D unresolved. CDR1 is SNHLY, CDR2 FYNNEI, per germline. Trimming left V 7 bases short and J 3 bases short, with 16 bases between. The CDR3 consists of 14 residues. DNA of the CDR3: TGTGCCAGCAAGTTGGACGGTAATAACTACGAGCAGTACTTC. Amino acids: CASKLDGNNYEQYF.

This clone was counted between two and nine times. The J gene is TRBJ1-2, the V gene TRBV5-1; D gene ambiguous. CDR1 is SGHRS and CDR2 is YFSETQ in the germline V gene. The CDR3 totals 12 residues. V gave up 2 bases and J gave up 8 bases, with 10 bases separating them. In nucleotides, the CDR3 is TGCGCCAGCAGCTTTTCAGGCTCGGGCTACACCTTC. The encoded protein is CASSFSGSGYTF. The whole variable domain, filled in from reference TRBV5-1 and TRBJ1-2, reads KAGVTQTPRYLIKTRGQQVTLSCSPISGHRSVSWYQQTPGQGLQFLFEYFSETQRNKGNFPGRFSGRQFSNSRSEMNVSTLELGDSALYLCASSFSGSGYTFGSGTRLTVV.

This clone was recorded a few times. The chain combines TRBV4-2 with TRBJ1-5; 8 nucleotides match TRBD1. Germline CDR1 is LGHNA and CDR2 is YNFKEQ. The J segment lost 4 bases and the V segment lost 1 base, leaving 6 bases of the junction unmatched. This CDR3 has 16 residues. The CDR3 loop reads CASSQGSTGENQPQHF. In DNA form, the CDR3 reads TGTGCCAGCAGCCAAGGGTCGACAGGGGAGAATCAGCCCCAGCATTTT.

This chain links TRBV2 with TRBJ1-5; D is ambiguous. The CDR3 runs to 14 residues. Germline-derived CDR1 and CDR2 are SNHLY and FYNNEI. V was cut by 4 bases and J by 4 bases, with 11 bases left in between. CDR3 sequence: CASSGSYRNQPQHF. Written as DNA, the CDR3 is TGTGCCAGCAGTGGGAGTTACAGAAATCAGCCCCAGCATTTT.

The chain joins TRBV30 to TRBJ1-2, with 8 bases aligning to TRBD1. CDR1 and CDR2 (germline): GTSNPN, SVGIG (reference sequence). The CDR3 length is 13 residues. The V and J ends lost 5 bases and 8 bases, in that order; junction bases with no gene match: 10. CDR3 sequence: CAWGQGSYEGYTF. The DNA of the CDR3 is TGTGCCTGGGGACAGGGATCCTATGAAGGCTACACCTTC.

The chain has TRBV7-9 and TRBJ2-3; D uncertain. Trimming left V 0 bases short and J 7 bases short, with 11 bases between. CDR1 is SEHNR and CDR2 is FQNEAQ in the germline V gene (reference sequence). The CDR3 sequence is 14 residues long. DNA for the CDR3: TGTGCCAGCAGCTTAGCCAGGCTTCTAAATACGCAGTATTTT. The encoded protein is CASSLARLLNTQYF.

The chain recombines TRBV30 with TRBJ2-7; no firm D call. This CDR3 contains 12 residues. Germline loops: CDR1 GTSNPN, CDR2 SVGIG (reference sequence). The V end was cut by 1 base, the J end by 1 base, with 5 bases between. In DNA form, the CDR3 reads TGTGCCTGGAGTGGACCTTCCTACGAGCAGTACTTC. Its protein is CAWSGPSYEQYF.

CDR3 nucleotide sequence: TGTGCCAGCAGTCTAACAGGAGTGAGCAATCAGCCCCAGCATTTT. This sequence encodes CASSLTGVSNQPQHF. This chain links TRBV6-5 with TRBJ1-5; maybe TRBD1 (5 bases). V lost 5 bases to trimming and J lost 1 base, with 12 bases between them. CDR1 and CDR2 from the germline V gene are MNHEY and SVGAGI. There are 15 residues in the CDR3.

This chain uses TRBV30 with TRBJ1-1; D might be TRBD1 (5 bases). Germline V gene data show CDR1 as GTSNPN and CDR2 as SVGIG (reference sequence). V lost 3 bases, J lost 2 bases, and 7 bases lay in between. The CDR3 runs 12 residues. The CDR3 here is CAWRQGNTEAFF. CDR3 DNA sequence: TGTGCCTGGAGGCAGGGAAACACTGAAGCTTTCTTT.

This chain links TRBV2 with TRBJ1-2; 8 bases fit TRBD1. CDR3 length: 14 residues. Germline assignment: CDR1 SNHLY and CDR2 FYNNEI. J gave up 3 bases and V 6 bases, and 6 bases lay outside the gene matches. The CDR3 nucleotides read TGTGCCAGCAGGGACAGGGCTTTTGACTATGGCTACACCTTC. It yields the protein CASRDRAFDYGYTF.

V gene TRBV28 combines with J gene TRBJ1-1, with D uncertain. The V and J ends lost 6 bases and 2 bases respectively, with 19 bases between them. This CDR3 comprises 16 residues. The germline gives CDR1 MDHEN, CDR2 SYDVKM. The CDR3 bases are TGTGCCAGCAGCCCTAGTTTGGGTTCGCTAAACACTGAAGCTTTCTTT. Its translation is CASSPSLGSLNTEAFF.

The chain couples TRBV6-5 to TRBJ1-5; D unresolved. The V and J ends lost 5 bases and 7 bases respectively, with 9 bases between them. The germline V gene encodes CDR1 MNHEY and CDR2 SVGAGI. This CDR3 comprises 12 residues. CDR3 in DNA: TGTGCCAGCAGTACCTTCGGACAGCCCCAGCATTTT. Translating gives CASSTFGQPQHF.